What follows is one TCR beta chain and its context. The antigen remains undetermined. The data originate from a study of cytotoxic CD8 clonotypes in ibrutinib-treated CLL. Study-wide results and limits: Clonality measured at baseline exceeded age-matched healthy donors, tracking circulating CD8+ T-cell counts. Sustained-remission patients were sampled at one set of times and progressing patients at different ones.

The intended depth for sequencing was 1 in 200,000 to 1 in 1 million T cells. Sequencing used immunoSEQ multiplex PCR; TCRdb keeps in-frame clones, though not all of them. Counted here are tens of thousands of clones, around 80% occurring once; the ten biggest clones make up 7.7%. The CDR3 has 15 residues. V was shortened by 8 bases and J by 0 bases, with 14 bases between the two germline ends. Germline V CDR1 and CDR2: SGHTA, FQGNSA. The receptor was derived from a human donor with chronic lymphocytic leukemia. The sample here was PBMCs, taken at disease progression, from a patient treated with ibrutinib. The chain links TRBV7-2 to TRBJ1-3; D unclear. CDR3 in DNA: TGTGCCAGCCGGGCCCAGACGTTCTCTGGAAACACCATATATTTT. As protein: CASRAQTFSGNTIYF.